This T cell receptor beta chain came from a study of T cell responses to AZD1222 COVID-19 vaccine (dated by TCRdb to 2020 to 2023). Context from the whole study: Because spike-specific TCR depth and breadth did not differ between the two schedules, AZD1222 recipients who got a second dose at roughly 4 weeks were pooled with those who got a second dose at roughly 12 weeks. A total of 233 trial participants underwent TCR sequencing, of whom about 200 had received two doses of AZD1222 and roughly 26 had received two doses of the MenACWY control vaccine. Trial participants were enrolled by age into 18-55, 56-69 and 70-plus year subgroups, with approximately 160, 26 and 62 TCR-sequenced participants respectively. Findings and caveats that apply to the study as a whole: The whole spike protein was spanned by vaccine-associated CD4 TCRs, and dominant responses were seen in regions 160-218 and 743-854. Participants were mostly white British, with more females than males. The authors suggested clonal diversity may have been underestimated. Because no day 14 peak-response samples were available, repertoires were characterized only after the peak T cell response. Reportedly, close to half of the unique spike-specific TCRs recognized epitopes lying outside the regions that are mutated in the B.1.351 and B.1.1.7 variants. The 56-69-year group was small, and its depth increase did not reach significance, likely because of low power. After two AZD1222 doses, spike-specific TCR breadth and depth were significantly higher than at day 0 and than in MenACWY recipients. Only a handful of AZD1222 recipients were SARS-CoV-2 seropositive at baseline, limiting conclusions about previously exposed vaccinees.

The meaning of the sample's time point label: baseline before first vaccination. The vaccinee samples were drawn from two UK trials, COV001 and COV002, one of which was a single-blind randomized controlled phase 2/3 trial testing AZD1222 (ChAdOx1 nCoV-19) in healthy adults. Trial participant PBMC samples were collected at day 0 and day 28 after the second dose for TCRbeta chain sequencing. The CDR3 regions of human TCRbeta chains were analyzed by immunosequencing. The published analysis was carried out like this. Repertoire TCRs were checked for matches against a reference library of SARS-CoV-2-specific TCRs that had been generated using the MIRA antigen-specificity platform. Breadth was defined as the fraction of unique TCRs that were SARS-CoV-2-associated. Depth was defined as the fraction of total T cells that were SARS-CoV-2-associated. Each spike-specific TCR was assigned to its reactive spike region and to a CD4 or CD8 class using the MIRA data. Log10-transformed breadth and depth values were compared by one-way ANOVA with Sidak's multiple comparisons tests. Sourced from immuneACCESS, this table was stored by TCRdb with only in-frame sequences that have V and J called. A share of the clones is absent; for the studies checked, an unresolved V gene accounts for under half, and the remainder has no known explanation. Clonal size and the V and J genes are those of that table, whereas D and trimming came from the DNA. The sample profile shows about 92,000 clones; roughly nine tenths of them were found once. The ten most abundant clones make up around 1.6% of the sample.

A remark on this clone: It lacks a known antigen. Base qualities are missing; no much larger clone stands one base away.

CDR1 and CDR2, looked up from the germline V gene (reference sequence), are LNHNV and YYDKDF. V sheds 0 bases and J sheds 8 bases, leaving 13 bases between their ends. The CDR3 starts with the cysteine, ends with the phenylalanine, and has 15 residues. The read is trimmed to its CDR3 DNA, 45 bases read in frame from base 1. The sequence was obtained from an adult in good health. This material consisted of peripheral blood, taken on day 0 of AZD1222 vaccination. The chain is assembled from TRBV15 and TRBJ2-2; TRBD1 could be the D gene, as 7 bases match. The nucleotide sequence reads TGTGCCACCAGCAGAGAGACAGGGACTCCGGGGGAGCTGTTTTTT. It encodes CATSRETGTPGELFF. Reference TRBV15 and TRBJ2-2 genes cover what lies past the CDR3, so the full variable domain is DAMVIQNPRYQVTQFGKPVTLSCSQTLNHNVMYWYQQKSSQAPKLLFHYYDKDFNNEADTPDNFQSRRPNTSFCFLDIRSPGLGDTAMYLCATSRETGTPGELFFGEGSRLTVL.